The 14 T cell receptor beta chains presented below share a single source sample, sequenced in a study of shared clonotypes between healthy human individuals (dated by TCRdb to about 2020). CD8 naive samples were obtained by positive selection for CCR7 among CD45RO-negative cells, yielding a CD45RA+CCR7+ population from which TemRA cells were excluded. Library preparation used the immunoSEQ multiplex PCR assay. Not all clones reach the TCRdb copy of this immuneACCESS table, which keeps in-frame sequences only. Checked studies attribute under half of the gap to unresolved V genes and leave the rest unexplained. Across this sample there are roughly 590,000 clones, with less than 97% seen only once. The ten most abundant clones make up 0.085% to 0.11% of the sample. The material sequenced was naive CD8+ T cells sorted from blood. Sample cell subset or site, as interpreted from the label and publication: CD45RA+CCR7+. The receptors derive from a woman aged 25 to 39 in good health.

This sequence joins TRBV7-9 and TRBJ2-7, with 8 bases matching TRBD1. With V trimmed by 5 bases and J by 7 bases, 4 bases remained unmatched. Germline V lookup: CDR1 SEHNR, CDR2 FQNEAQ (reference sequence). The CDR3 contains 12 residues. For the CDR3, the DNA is TGTGCCAGCAGCCAAACAGGGGGTGAGCAGTACTTC. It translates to CASSQTGGEQYF.

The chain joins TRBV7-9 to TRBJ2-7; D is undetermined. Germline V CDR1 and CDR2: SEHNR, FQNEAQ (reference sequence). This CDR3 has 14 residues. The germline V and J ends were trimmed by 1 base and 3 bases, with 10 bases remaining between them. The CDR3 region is CASSLEGPIYEQYF. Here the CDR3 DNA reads TGTGCCAGCAGCTTAGAAGGGCCCATCTACGAGCAGTACTTC.

The CDR3 protein is CASSFGSSGTYEQYF. The CDR3 DNA reads as TGTGCCAGCAGCTTTGGGTCGAGTGGGACCTACGAGCAGTACTTC. The chain employs TRBV5-5 and TRBJ2-7; D remains ambiguous. The CDR3 has 15 amino acids. Deletions cut 2 bases from V and 2 bases from J, with 14 bases between. The germline V gene encodes CDR1 SGHKS and CDR2 YYEKEE (reference sequence).

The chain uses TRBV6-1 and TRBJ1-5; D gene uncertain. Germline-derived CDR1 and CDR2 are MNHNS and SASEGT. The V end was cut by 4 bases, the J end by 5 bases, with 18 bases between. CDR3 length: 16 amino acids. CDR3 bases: TGTGCCAGCAGTGCCTTCCGAGTCACAGCCGATCAGCCCCAGCATTTT. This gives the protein CASSAFRVTADQPQHF.

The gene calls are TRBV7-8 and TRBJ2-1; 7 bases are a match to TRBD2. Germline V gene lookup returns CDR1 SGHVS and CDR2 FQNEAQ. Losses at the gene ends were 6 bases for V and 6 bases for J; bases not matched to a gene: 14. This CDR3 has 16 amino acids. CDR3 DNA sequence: TGTGCCAGCAGTTCCTTAATTGCGGGAGAATCCAATGAGCAGTTCTTC. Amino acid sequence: CASSSLIAGESNEQFF.

The chain's CDR3 is CASSVEDSNNSPLHF. CDR3 in DNA: TGTGCCAGCAGCGTAGAGGACAGTAATAATTCACCCCTCCACTTT. V and J are TRBV9 and TRBJ1-6; possible D gene TRBD1, 6 bases. Trimming removed 0 bases from V and 5 bases from J, with 9 bases in between. The CDR3 runs 15 residues. From germline, CDR1 is SGDLS and CDR2 YYNGEE.

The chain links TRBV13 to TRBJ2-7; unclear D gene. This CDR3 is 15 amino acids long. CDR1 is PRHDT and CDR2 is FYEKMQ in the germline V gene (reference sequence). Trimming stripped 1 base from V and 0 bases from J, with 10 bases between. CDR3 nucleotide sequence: TGTGCCAGCAGCTTAGAGGGCTCCTTCTCCTACGAGCAGTACTTC. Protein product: CASSLEGSFSYEQYF.

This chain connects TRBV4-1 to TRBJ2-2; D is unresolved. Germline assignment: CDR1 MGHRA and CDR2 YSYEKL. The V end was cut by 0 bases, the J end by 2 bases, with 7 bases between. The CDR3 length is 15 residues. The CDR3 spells CASSQEQVNTGELFF. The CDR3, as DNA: TGCGCCAGCAGCCAAGAGCAGGTTAACACCGGGGAGCTGTTTTTT.

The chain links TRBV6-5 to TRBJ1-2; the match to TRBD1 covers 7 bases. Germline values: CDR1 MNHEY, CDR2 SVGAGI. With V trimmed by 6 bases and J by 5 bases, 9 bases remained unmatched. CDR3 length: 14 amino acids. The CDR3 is CASSPGQRTYGYTF. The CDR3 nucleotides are TGTGCCAGCAGCCCGGGACAGAGAACTTATGGCTACACCTTC.

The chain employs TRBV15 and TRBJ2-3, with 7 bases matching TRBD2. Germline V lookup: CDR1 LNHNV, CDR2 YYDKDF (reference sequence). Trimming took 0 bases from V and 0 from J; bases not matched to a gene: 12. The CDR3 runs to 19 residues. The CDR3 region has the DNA TGTGCCACCAGCAGAGATTTAACTAGCGAGGAATACAGCACAGATACGCAGTATTTT. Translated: CATSRDLTSEEYSTDTQYF.

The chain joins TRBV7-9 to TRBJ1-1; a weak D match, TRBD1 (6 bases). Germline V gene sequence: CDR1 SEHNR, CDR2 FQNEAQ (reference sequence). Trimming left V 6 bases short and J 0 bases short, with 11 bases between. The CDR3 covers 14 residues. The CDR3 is CASRAGGMNTEAFF. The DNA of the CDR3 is TGTGCCAGCAGGGCCGGGGGCATGAACACTGAAGCTTTCTTT.

CDR3 coding DNA: TGTGCCAGCAGTTCCAGAGGTCGCAATGAGCAGTTCTTC. The encoded protein is CASSSRGRNEQFF. The chain couples TRBV28 to TRBJ2-1; unclear D gene. CDR3 length equals 13 residues. Trimming left V 4 bases short and J 6 bases short, with 10 bases between. Per the germline V gene, CDR1 is MDHEN and CDR2 is SYDVKM.

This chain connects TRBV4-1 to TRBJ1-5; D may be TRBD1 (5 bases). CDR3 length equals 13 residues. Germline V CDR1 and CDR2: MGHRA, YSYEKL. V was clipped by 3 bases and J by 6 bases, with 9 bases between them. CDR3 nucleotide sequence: TGCGCCAGCAGCCACCGGGGGTTTCAGCCCCAGCATTTT. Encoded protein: CASSHRGFQPQHF.

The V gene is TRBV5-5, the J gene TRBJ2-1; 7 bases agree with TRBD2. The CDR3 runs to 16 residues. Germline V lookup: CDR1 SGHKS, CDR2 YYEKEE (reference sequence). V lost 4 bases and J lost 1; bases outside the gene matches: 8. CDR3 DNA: TGTGCCAGCAGCCCGAAGCGGGATTATTCCTACAATGAGCAGTTCTTC. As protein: CASSPKRDYSYNEQFF.